This TCR beta chain appears in the sequencing data of a study of blood T cell repertoires in COVID-19. V lost 4 bases and J 5 bases, leaving 22 bases between the germline ends. The CDR3 covers 17 residues. As originally analysed: Researchers report that nucleated cell counts were estimated from reference gene primer amplification. Sequencing was performed with immunoSEQ multiplex PCR; in TCRdb, only in-frame clones are kept and a portion is missing. The DNA was the basis for D and trimming; V, J and clone size are from that table. The table has approximately 190,000 clones, about 80% seen once. This TCR came from a man in his fifties or sixties with acute or convalescent COVID-19. V is TRBV5-3 and J is TRBJ2-1; possibly TRBD1 for D (6 bases). TRBV5-3 is an ORF for which the function is uncertain. The specimen was peripheral blood. CDR3 amino acids: CARSEVRRDRRDNEQFF. DNA of the CDR3: TGTGCCAGAAGCGAGGTTCGGCGAGACAGGAGAGACAATGAGCAGTTCTTC.